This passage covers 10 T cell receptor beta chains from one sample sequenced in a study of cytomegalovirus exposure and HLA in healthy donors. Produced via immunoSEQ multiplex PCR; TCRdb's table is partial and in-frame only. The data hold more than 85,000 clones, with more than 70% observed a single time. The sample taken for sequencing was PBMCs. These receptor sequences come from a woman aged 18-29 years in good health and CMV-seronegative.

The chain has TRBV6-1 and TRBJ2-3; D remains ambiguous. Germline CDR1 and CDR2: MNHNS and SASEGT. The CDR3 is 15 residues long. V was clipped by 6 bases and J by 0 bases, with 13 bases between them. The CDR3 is CASRVNSISTDTQYF. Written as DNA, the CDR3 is TGTGCCAGCAGAGTGAACTCGATTAGCACAGATACGCAGTATTTT.

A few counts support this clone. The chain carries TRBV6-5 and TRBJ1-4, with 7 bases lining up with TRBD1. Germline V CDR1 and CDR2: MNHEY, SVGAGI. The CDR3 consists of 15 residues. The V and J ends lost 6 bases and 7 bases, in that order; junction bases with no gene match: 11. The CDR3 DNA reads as TGTGCCAGCAGACCCCTTGACCGGGACAGTGAAAAACTGTTTTTT. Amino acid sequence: CASRPLDRDSEKLFF.

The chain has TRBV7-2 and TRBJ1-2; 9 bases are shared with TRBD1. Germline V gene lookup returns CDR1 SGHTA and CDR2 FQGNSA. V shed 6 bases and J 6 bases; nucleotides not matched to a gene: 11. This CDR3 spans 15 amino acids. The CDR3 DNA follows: TGTGCCAGCAGTTCACCGGACAGGGGAAAGAATGGCTACACCTTC. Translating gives CASSSPDRGKNGYTF.

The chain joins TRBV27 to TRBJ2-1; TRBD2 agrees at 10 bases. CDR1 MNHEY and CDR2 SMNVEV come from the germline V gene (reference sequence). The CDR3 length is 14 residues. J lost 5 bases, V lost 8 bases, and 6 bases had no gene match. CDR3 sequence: CASGKAGGDNEQFF. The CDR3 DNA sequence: TGTGCCAGCGGTAAAGCGGGGGGGGACAATGAGCAGTTCTTC.

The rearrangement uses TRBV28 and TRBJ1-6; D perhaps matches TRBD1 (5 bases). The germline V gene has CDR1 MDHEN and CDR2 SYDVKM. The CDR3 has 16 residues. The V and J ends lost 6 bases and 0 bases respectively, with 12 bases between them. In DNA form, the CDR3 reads TGTGCCAGCAGATTTCAGGGTAGCTCCTATAATTCACCCCTCCACTTT. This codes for CASRFQGSSYNSPLHF.

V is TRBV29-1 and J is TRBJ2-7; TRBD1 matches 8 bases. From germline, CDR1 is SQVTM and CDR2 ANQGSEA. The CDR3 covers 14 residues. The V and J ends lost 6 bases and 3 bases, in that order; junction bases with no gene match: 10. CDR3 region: CSVSKRDRSYEQYF. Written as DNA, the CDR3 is TGCAGCGTATCGAAGAGGGACAGGAGCTACGAGCAGTACTTC.

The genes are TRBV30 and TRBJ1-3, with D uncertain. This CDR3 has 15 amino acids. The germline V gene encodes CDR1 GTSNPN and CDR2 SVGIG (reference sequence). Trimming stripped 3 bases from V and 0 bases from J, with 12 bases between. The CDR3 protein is CAWRLGGSSGNTIYF. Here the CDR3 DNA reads TGTGCCTGGAGACTTGGAGGGAGCTCTGGAAACACCATATATTTT.

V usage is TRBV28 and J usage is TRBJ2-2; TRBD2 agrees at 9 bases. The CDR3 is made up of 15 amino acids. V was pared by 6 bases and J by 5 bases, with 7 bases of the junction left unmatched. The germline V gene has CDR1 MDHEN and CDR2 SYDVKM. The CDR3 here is CASSPPSGVTGELFF. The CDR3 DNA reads TGTGCCAGCAGCCCCCCTAGCGGGGTAACCGGGGAGCTGTTTTTT.

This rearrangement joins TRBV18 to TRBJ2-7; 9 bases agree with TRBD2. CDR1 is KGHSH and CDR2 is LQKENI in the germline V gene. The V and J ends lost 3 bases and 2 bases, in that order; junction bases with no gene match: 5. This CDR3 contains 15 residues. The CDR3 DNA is TGTGCCAGCTCACCCGGCGCGGGAGGGACCTACGAGCAGTACTTC. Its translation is CASSPGAGGTYEQYF.

CDR3: CASSPLGSKKDGYTF. CDR3 nucleotide sequence: TGCGCCAGCAGCCCGCTAGGTTCAAAAAAGGATGGCTACACCTTC. This chain links TRBV5-1 with TRBJ1-2, with D unclear. V lost 4 bases and J 6 bases, leaving 19 bases between the germline ends. The CDR3 spans 15 residues. Per germline, CDR1 SGHRS and CDR2 YFSETQ.